One sample yielded the 30 T cell receptor beta chains listed below, sequenced in a study of cytomegalovirus exposure and HLA in healthy donors. Researchers ran the PCR with 60 Vbeta and 13 Jbeta primers. This table comes from immunoSEQ multiplex PCR, and its TCRdb copy is limited to in-frame clones, with some not included. The sample yields 150,000 to 200,000 clones, roughly four fifths seen once. Material for sequencing was PBMCs. These receptor sequences come from a woman younger than 30 in good health and CMV-seropositive.

This chain connects TRBV11-3 to TRBJ2-3, with 8 positions matching TRBD1. The CDR3 loop spans 15 amino acids. Germline assignment: CDR1 SGHNT and CDR2 YENEEA. The V gene end was trimmed by 3 bases and the J gene end by 5 bases; junction bases not matched to a gene: 7. Written as DNA, the CDR3 is TGTGCCAGCAGCTTTAGGCAGGGGGCGGGAGATACGCAGTATTTT. Protein product: CASSFRQGAGDTQYF.

V is TRBV11-3 and J is TRBJ1-1; 7 bases agree with TRBD1. Germline values: CDR1 SGHNT, CDR2 YENEEA. The junction had 4 bases not matched to a gene; V was cut back by 1 base and J by 5 bases. The CDR3 is made up of 14 amino acids. The CDR3 coding sequence is TGTGCCAGCAGCTTAGCGCAGGGGGAGACTGAAGCTTTCTTT. This gives the protein CASSLAQGETEAFF.

This chain connects TRBV9 to TRBJ1-6, with a weak D call TRBD1 (6 bases). V was shortened by 4 bases and J by 5 bases, with 16 bases between the two germline ends. The CDR3 consists of 16 residues. Germline values: CDR1 SGDLS, CDR2 YYNGEE. CDR3 loop: CASSKLPGQDNSPLHF. CDR3 nucleotides: TGTGCCAGCAGCAAACTTCCGGGACAAGATAATTCACCCCTCCACTTT.

The V call is TRBV28, the J call TRBJ2-2; D unclear. The CDR3 length is 16 residues. Germline CDR1 MDHEN, CDR2 SYDVKM. Deletions cut 6 bases from V and 1 base from J, with 15 bases between. The CDR3 DNA reads TGTGCCAGCAGCCCCTTTAGAGCGATGAACACCGGGGAGCTGTTTTTT. It codes for CASSPFRAMNTGELFF.

The V and J genes are TRBV6-1 and TRBJ2-7; 15 positions agree with TRBD2. The V gene's germline CDR1 is MNHNS and CDR2 SASEGT. This CDR3 has 16 amino acids. CDR3 DNA sequence: TGTGCCATCAGTGAGTCCGGACTAGCGGGGGGGGACGAGCAGTACGTC. Its protein product is CAISESGLAGGDEQYV.

The gene calls are TRBV10-3 and TRBJ1-1; a weak D match, TRBD1 (5 bases). The V gene lost 11 bases and the J gene lost 0 bases, with 13 bases spanning the gap. Germline V gene lookup returns CDR1 ENHRY and CDR2 SYGVKD. The CDR3 has 13 residues. The CDR3 sequence is CALRGEMNTEAFF. CDR3 bases: TGTGCCCTCCGGGGGGAAATGAACACTGAAGCTTTCTTT.

This clone is a singleton in its sample. J is TRBJ1-2 and V is TRBV2, with TRBD1 matching over 9 bases. The CDR3 is made up of 16 amino acids. Germline CDR1 SNHLY, CDR2 FYNNEI. The J segment lost 2 bases and the V segment lost 6 bases, leaving 10 bases of the junction unmatched. The CDR3 here is CASRGLPGQGNYGYTF. The CDR3 DNA reads as TGTGCCAGCAGAGGACTCCCGGGACAGGGAAACTATGGCTACACCTTC. Variable domain in full (rest from reference TRBV2 and TRBJ1-2): EPEVTQTPSHQVTQMGQEVILRCVPISNHLYFYWYRQILGQKVEFLVSFYNNEISEKSEIFDDQFSVERPDGSNFTLKIRSTKLEDSAMYFCASRGLPGQGNYGYTFGSGTRLTVV.

The chain is built from TRBV29-1 and TRBJ2-3; a possible D gene is TRBD1 (7 bases). Trimming left V 6 bases short and J 2 bases short, with 24 bases between. CDR1 SQVTM and CDR2 ANQGSEA come from the germline V gene. CDR3 length: 17 residues. The CDR3 loop reads CSVPGLFWGQPTDTQYF. CDR3 DNA sequence: TGCAGCGTCCCGGGACTTTTTTGGGGACAGCCCACAGATACGCAGTATTTT.

The chain links TRBV9 to TRBJ1-3, with unresolved D. Germline CDR1 is SGDLS and CDR2 is YYNGEE. V shed 0 bases and J shed 2 bases, with 9 bases lying between them. The CDR3 is made up of 15 amino acids. The CDR3 protein is CASSVDASPGNTIYF. The CDR3 DNA reads as TGTGCCAGCAGCGTAGATGCCAGTCCTGGAAACACCATATATTTT.

This chain joins TRBV28 and TRBJ1-2, with a possible D match to TRBD1 (6 bases). Trimming pared 5 bases from V and 5 bases from J, leaving 12 bases between. CDR3 size: 13 residues. Germline assignment: CDR1 MDHEN and CDR2 SYDVKM. CDR3 amino acids: CASSLQGWYGYTF. DNA for the CDR3: TGTGCCAGCAGTCTACAGGGTTGGTATGGCTACACCTTC.

This chain joins TRBV18 and TRBJ2-3; no definite D call. Trimming left V 3 bases short and J 0 bases short, with 10 bases between. Germline CDR1 and CDR2: KGHSH and LQKENI. CDR3 length equals 15 residues. The CDR3 DNA follows: TGTGCCAGCTCACCGACAACTTCTAGCACAGATACGCAGTATTTT. Translated, it gives CASSPTTSSTDTQYF.

This clone has a single count. The V call is TRBV28, the J call TRBJ1-4, with D possibly being TRBD1 (6 bases). The CDR3 contains 15 residues. Germline V gives CDR1 MDHEN, CDR2 SYDVKM. The ends were cut back, 6 bases at V and 7 bases at J, with 18 bases in the middle. CDR3 bases: TGTGCCAGCAGAAATCCAAACAGGGAAGTTGAAAAACTGTTTTTT. This encodes CASRNPNREVEKLFF.

This clone has only one observation. The rearrangement links TRBV27 to TRBJ2-7, with D possibly TRBD2 on 6 matching bases. Germline V gene data show CDR1 as MNHEY and CDR2 as SMNVEV (reference sequence). The CDR3 runs 13 residues. Trimming pared 5 bases from V and 4 bases from J, leaving 12 bases between. The DNA for the CDR3 is TGTGCCAGCAGTCCGATCGGGGGATACGAGCAGTACTTC. This encodes CASSPIGGYEQYF.

This clone has just a few counts. Its ends do not fully match the called genes, so a read error is possible. The chain combines TRBV5-1 with TRBJ2-4, with TRBD1 identical over 7 bases. From germline, CDR1 is SGHRS and CDR2 YFSETQ. There are 16 residues in the CDR3. The CDR3 protein is CASSPDRVGAKDIQYF. CDR3 bases: TGCGCCAGCAGCCCCGACAGGGTGGGGGCCAAAGACATTCAGTACTTC.

The J gene is TRBJ2-2, the V gene TRBV11-2; D perhaps matches TRBD2 (5 bases). Germline V gives CDR1 SGHAT, CDR2 FQNNGV. The CDR3 sequence is 16 residues long. Trimming took 5 bases from V and 4 from J, leaving 17 bases between them. CDR3 amino acids: CASSPRGAALTGELFF. CDR3 nucleotide sequence: TGTGCCAGCAGCCCTCGTGGAGCGGCCCTCACCGGGGAGCTGTTTTTT.

The genes are TRBV9 and TRBJ2-1, with 7 positions matching TRBD1. From germline, CDR1 is SGDLS and CDR2 YYNGEE. J gave up 7 bases and V 2 bases, and 6 bases lay outside the gene matches. This CDR3 contains 14 residues. The CDR3 region is CASSVPGGGNEQFF. Written as DNA, the CDR3 is TGTGCCAGCAGCGTCCCAGGGGGTGGTAATGAGCAGTTCTTC.

The chain employs TRBV6-6 and TRBJ2-5, with 9 nucleotides matching TRBD1. V trimming: 6 bases; J trimming: 4 bases; junction bases outside the gene matches: 6. The CDR3 runs to 14 residues. The germline V gene encodes CDR1 MNHNY and CDR2 SVGAGI (reference sequence). Written as DNA, the CDR3 is TGTGCCAGCAGCCGGGACAGGGAGAGAGAGACCCAGTACTTC. Protein: CASSRDRERETQYF.

This clone was seen just once. The chain joins TRBV19 to TRBJ1-5, with TRBD1 matching 7 bases. The trim removed 5 bases at V and 4 bases at J, leaving 5 bases unmatched. Germline lookup yields CDR1 LNHDA and CDR2 SQIVND (reference sequence). CDR3 size: 14 residues. As DNA, the CDR3 is TGTGCCAGTAGTGTCGACAGGGAAAATCAGCCCCAGCATTTT. Amino acids: CASSVDRENQPQHF.

This clone showed up just once. Germline and junction disagree at one end, which may indicate a read error. This sequence joins TRBV27 and TRBJ1-2; TRBD1 agrees at 7 bases. Germline V lookup: CDR1 MNHEY, CDR2 SMNVEV (reference sequence). This CDR3 is 14 amino acids long. This CDR3 is CASSLYGTPGTEAF. The CDR3 bases are TGTGCCAGCAGTTTATATGGAACGCCGGGGACAGAGGCCTTC.

The gene calls are TRBV5-1 and TRBJ1-3; 7 bases are shared with TRBD1. V was pared by 3 bases and J by 0 bases, with 9 bases of the junction left unmatched. The CDR3 is made up of 17 amino acids. In germline, CDR1 is SGHRS, CDR2 YFSETQ. CDR3 nucleotide sequence: TGCGCCAGCAGCTCGACACATGGACAGGCCTCTGGAAACACCATATATTTT. This sequence encodes CASSSTHGQASGNTIYF. Variable domain in full (rest from reference TRBV5-1 and TRBJ1-3): KAGVTQTPRYLIKTRGQQVTLSCSPISGHRSVSWYQQTPGQGLQFLFEYFSETQRNKGNFPGRFSGRQFSNSRSEMNVSTLELGDSALYLCASSSTHGQASGNTIYFGEGSWLTVV.

The V and J genes are TRBV4-1 and TRBJ1-2; D is unresolved. V lost 2 bases, J lost 2 bases, and 12 bases lay in between. Germline CDR1 MGHRA, CDR2 YSYEKL. The CDR3 consists of 15 residues. The CDR3 reads CASSQKRSENYGYTF. The CDR3 coding sequence is TGCGCCAGCAGCCAAAAGCGGTCAGAGAACTATGGCTACACCTTC.

The rearrangement uses TRBV11-2 and TRBJ2-2; no firm D call. Trimming took off 1 base at V and 1 base at J, with 7 bases between the two ends. The CDR3 covers 15 residues. The germline V gene has CDR1 SGHAT and CDR2 FQNNGV. CDR3 amino acids: CASSLVAGNTGELFF. The DNA for the CDR3 is TGTGCCAGCAGCTTAGTGGCTGGGAACACCGGGGAGCTGTTTTTT.

The chain combines TRBV5-6 with TRBJ2-1, with TRBD1 identical over 9 bases. Trimming removed 0 bases from V and 4 bases from J; junction bases left unmatched: 5. The germline V gene encodes CDR1 SGHDT and CDR2 YYEEEE. The CDR3 totals 16 residues. The CDR3 spells CASSLVVGQGYNEQFF. CDR3 nucleotide sequence: TGTGCCAGCAGCTTGGTAGTGGGACAGGGTTACAATGAGCAGTTCTTC.

The chain couples TRBV7-9 to TRBJ2-5, with D perhaps matching TRBD1 (6 bases). Deletions cut 5 bases from V and 4 bases from J, with 17 bases between. The CDR3 totals 15 residues. Germline V gene data show CDR1 as SEHNR and CDR2 as FQNEAQ (reference sequence). CDR3 region: CASSNRDNGRETQYF. The CDR3 DNA is TGTGCCAGCAGCAACCGGGACAACGGGCGAGAGACCCAGTACTTC.

This sequence joins TRBV6-4 and TRBJ1-2; weak D call: TRBD1 (5 bases). CDR3 size: 13 residues. The V gene lost 6 bases and the J gene lost 2 bases, with 10 bases spanning the gap. Germline V gives CDR1 MRHNA, CDR2 SNTAGT. The CDR3 sequence: CASRNDRNYGYTF. The CDR3 DNA reads as TGTGCCAGCAGGAACGACAGAAACTATGGCTACACCTTC.

The chain uses TRBV19 and TRBJ2-7; TRBD1 might be the D (6 bases). V lost 2 bases, J lost 3 bases, and 14 bases lay in between. The CDR3 loop spans 15 amino acids. The germline V gene has CDR1 LNHDA and CDR2 SQIVND (reference sequence). CDR3 residues: CASSILQGVNYEQYF. In nucleotides, the CDR3 is TGTGCCAGTAGTATATTACAGGGTGTTAACTACGAGCAGTACTTC. The whole variable domain, remainder taken from reference TRBV19 and TRBJ2-7, is DGGITQSPKYLFRKEGQNVTLSCEQNLNHDAMYWYRQDPGQGLRLIYYSQIVNDFQKGDIAEGYSVSREKKESFPLTVTSAQKNPTAFYLCASSILQGVNYEQYFGPGTRLTVT.

V is TRBV5-1 and J is TRBJ1-2; TRBD1 is a possible D gene (6 bases). Between the trimmed V and J ends, which lost 3 bases and 3 bases, there was a span of 18 bases. The CDR3 is made up of 16 amino acids. Per the germline V gene, CDR1 is SGHRS and CDR2 is YFSETQ. The CDR3 DNA is TGCGCCAGCAGCTGGGGGACACCCAGGGTTGACTATGGCTACACCTTC. As protein: CASSWGTPRVDYGYTF.

The chain recombines TRBV5-5 with TRBJ1-4; TRBD1 matches 8 bases. Germline CDR1 is SGHKS and CDR2 is YYEKEE (reference sequence). The CDR3 is made up of 14 amino acids. The V and J ends lost 3 bases and 8 bases, in that order; junction bases with no gene match: 6. For the CDR3, the DNA is TGTGCCAGCAGCTATGGACAGGGTACGGAAAAACTGTTTTTT. Protein product: CASSYGQGTEKLFF.

The rearrangement joins TRBV11-2 to TRBJ2-2; 13 bases match TRBD2. The trim removed 11 bases at V and 6 bases at J, leaving 12 bases unmatched. This CDR3 has 16 amino acids. From germline, CDR1 is SGHAT and CDR2 FQNNGV. The CDR3 loop is CACRTSGGRLAGELFF. Here the CDR3 DNA reads TGTGCCTGCCGGACTAGCGGGGGAAGGTTGGCCGGGGAGCTGTTTTTT. Using reference TRBV11-2 and TRBJ2-2 for the parts outside the CDR3, the full variable domain is EAGVAQSPRYKIIEKRQSVAFWCNPISGHATLYWYQQILGQGPKLLIQFQNNGVVDDSQLPKDRFSAERLKGVDSTLKIQPAKLEDSAVYLCACRTSGGRLAGELFFGEGSRLTVL.

A few counts support this clone. The chain joins TRBV7-6 to TRBJ2-1, with no clear D. Germline CDR1 is SGHVS and CDR2 is FNYEAQ. The V end was cut by 0 bases, the J end by 1 base, with 13 bases between. CDR3 length: 17 amino acids. This CDR3 is CASSLATPKRSYNEQFF. CDR3 sequence (DNA): TGTGCCAGCAGCTTAGCAACTCCAAAGAGATCCTACAATGAGCAGTTCTTC.